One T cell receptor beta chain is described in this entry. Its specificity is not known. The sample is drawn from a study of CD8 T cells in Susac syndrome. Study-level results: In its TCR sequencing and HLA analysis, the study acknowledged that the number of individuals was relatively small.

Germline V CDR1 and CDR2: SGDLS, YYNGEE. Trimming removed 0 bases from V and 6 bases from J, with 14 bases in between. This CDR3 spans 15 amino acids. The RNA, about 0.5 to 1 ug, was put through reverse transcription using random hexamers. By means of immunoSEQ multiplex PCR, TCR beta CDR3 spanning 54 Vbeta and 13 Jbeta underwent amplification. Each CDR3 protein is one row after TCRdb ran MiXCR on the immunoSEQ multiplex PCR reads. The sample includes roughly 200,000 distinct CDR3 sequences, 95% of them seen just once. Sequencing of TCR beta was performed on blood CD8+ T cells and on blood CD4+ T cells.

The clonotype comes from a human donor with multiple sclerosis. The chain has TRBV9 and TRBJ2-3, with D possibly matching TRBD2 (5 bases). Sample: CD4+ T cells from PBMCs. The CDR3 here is CASSVVSTPGDTQYF. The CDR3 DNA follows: TGTGCCAGCAGCGTAGTTTCGACTCCGGGGGATACGCAGTATTTT.